This T cell receptor beta chain was captured by sequencing in a study of cytotoxic CD8 clonotypes in ibrutinib-treated CLL. Study at large: Patients gave response samples after a median about 12 months of treatment, range 6 to 36.

The protocol was immunoSEQ multiplex PCR, while the TCRdb copy is restricted to in-frame clones and leaves out a portion. The table shows about 58,000 clones, with approximately 71% occurring only once. Germline V gives CDR1 SGHDT, CDR2 YYEEEE. CDR3 length equals 15 residues. Trimming took off 3 bases at V and 4 bases at J, with 13 bases between the two ends. The sample was PBMCs, taken after 12 months of ibrutinib treatment. The rearrangement uses TRBV5-6 and TRBJ1-4; D is perhaps TRBD1 (5 bases). The source is a human donor with chronic lymphocytic leukemia. The CDR3 nucleotides read TGTGCCAGCAGCTCTACAGGAGCCTATAATGAAAAACTGTTTTTT. Translating it yields CASSSTGAYNEKLFF.